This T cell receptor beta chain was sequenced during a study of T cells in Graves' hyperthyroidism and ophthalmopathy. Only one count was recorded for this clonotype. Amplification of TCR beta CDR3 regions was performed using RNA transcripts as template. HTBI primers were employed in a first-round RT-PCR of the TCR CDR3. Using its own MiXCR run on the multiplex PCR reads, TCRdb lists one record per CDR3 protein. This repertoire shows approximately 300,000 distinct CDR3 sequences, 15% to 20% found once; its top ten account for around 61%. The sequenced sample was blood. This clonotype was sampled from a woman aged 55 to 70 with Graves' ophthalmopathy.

The CDR3 DNA is TGTGCCAGCAGCTTAGATTCCCTCGCCTACACCTTC. Its translation is CASSLDSLAYTF. The chain carries TRBV7-2 and TRBJ1-2; no firm D call. Germline V CDR1 and CDR2: SGHTA, FQGNSA. V was shortened by 1 base and J by 10 bases, with 10 bases between the two germline ends. The CDR3 spans 12 residues.